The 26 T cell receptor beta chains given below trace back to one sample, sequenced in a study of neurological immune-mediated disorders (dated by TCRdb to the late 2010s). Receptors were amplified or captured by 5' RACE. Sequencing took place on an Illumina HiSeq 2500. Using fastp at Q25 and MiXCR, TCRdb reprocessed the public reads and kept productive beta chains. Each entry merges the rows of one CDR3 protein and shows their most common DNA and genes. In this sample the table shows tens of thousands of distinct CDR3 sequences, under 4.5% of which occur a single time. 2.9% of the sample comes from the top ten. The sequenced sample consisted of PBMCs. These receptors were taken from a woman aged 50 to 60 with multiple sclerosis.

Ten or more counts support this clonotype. The CDR3 region is CASTHHGATNEKLFF. CDR3 bases: TGTGCCAGCACACACCACGGGGCGACTAATGAAAAACTGTTTTTT. The V and J genes are TRBV12-3 or TRBV12-4 and TRBJ1-4; D is possibly TRBD1 (5 bases). The V gene lost 7 bases and the J gene lost 2 bases, with 14 bases spanning the gap. The CDR3 is 15 residues long.

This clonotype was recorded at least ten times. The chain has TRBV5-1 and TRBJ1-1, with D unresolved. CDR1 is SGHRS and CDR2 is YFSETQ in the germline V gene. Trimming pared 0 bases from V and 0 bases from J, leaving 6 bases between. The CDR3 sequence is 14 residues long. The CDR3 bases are TGCGCCAGCAGCTTGGCCAGACTGAACACTGAAGCTTTCTTT. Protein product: CASSLARLNTEAFF.

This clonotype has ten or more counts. CDR3 bases: TGTGCCAGCAGTTTGGGGACAGGGGGAGGCACAGATACGCAGTATTTT. This sequence encodes CASSLGTGGGTDTQYF. This chain connects TRBV12-3 or TRBV12-4 to TRBJ2-3; 11 nucleotides match TRBD1. There are 16 residues in the CDR3. Trimming removed 3 bases from V and 1 base from J; junction bases left unmatched: 3.

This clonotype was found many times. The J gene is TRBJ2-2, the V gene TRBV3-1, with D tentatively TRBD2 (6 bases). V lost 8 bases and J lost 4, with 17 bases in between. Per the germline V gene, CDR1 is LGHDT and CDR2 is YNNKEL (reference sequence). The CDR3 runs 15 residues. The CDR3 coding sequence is TGTGCCAGCGGGAGGCGGCGACGGGGCACCGGGGAGCTGTTTTTT. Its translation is CASGRRRRGTGELFF. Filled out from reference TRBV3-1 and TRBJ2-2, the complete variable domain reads DTAVSQTPKYLVTQMGNDKSIKCEQNLGHDTMYWYKQDSKKFLKIMFSYNNKELIINETVPNRFSPKSPDKAHLNLHINSLELGDSAVYFCASGRRRRGTGELFFGEGSRLTVL.

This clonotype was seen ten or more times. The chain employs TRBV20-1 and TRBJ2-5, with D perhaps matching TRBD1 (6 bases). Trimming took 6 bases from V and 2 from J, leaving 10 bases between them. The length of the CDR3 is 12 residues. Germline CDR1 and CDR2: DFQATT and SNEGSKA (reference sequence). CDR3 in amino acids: CSADRSQETQYF. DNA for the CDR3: TGCAGTGCAGACAGGTCACAAGAGACCCAGTACTTC.

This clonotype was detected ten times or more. This CDR3 is CSARDLGGRYNEQFF. The CDR3 DNA sequence: TGCAGTGCTAGAGATCTAGGGGGCAGGTACAATGAGCAGTTCTTC. The J gene is TRBJ2-1, the V gene TRBV20-1; 7 nucleotides line up with TRBD1. The germline V gene has CDR1 DFQATT and CDR2 SNEGSKA (reference sequence). V shed 0 bases, J shed 4 bases, and the junction held 6 bases outside the gene matches. There are 15 residues in the CDR3.

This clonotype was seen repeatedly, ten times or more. As DNA, the CDR3 is TGTGCCAGCAGGCCACCAGGGGTCGGACACTCCTACGAGCAGTACTTC. Protein product: CASRPPGVGHSYEQYF. The V and J genes are TRBV11-2 and TRBJ2-7; TRBD1 might be the D (6 bases). The germline V and J ends were trimmed by 6 bases and 0 bases, with 18 bases remaining between them. CDR1 is SGHAT and CDR2 is FQNNGV in the germline V gene. The CDR3 has 16 residues. Together with reference TRBV11-2 and TRBJ2-7, the CDR3 gives the full variable domain: EAGVAQSPRYKIIEKRQSVAFWCNPISGHATLYWYQQILGQGPKLLIQFQNNGVVDDSQLPKDRFSAERLKGVDSTLKIQPAKLEDSAVYLCASRPPGVGHSYEQYFGPGTRLTVT.

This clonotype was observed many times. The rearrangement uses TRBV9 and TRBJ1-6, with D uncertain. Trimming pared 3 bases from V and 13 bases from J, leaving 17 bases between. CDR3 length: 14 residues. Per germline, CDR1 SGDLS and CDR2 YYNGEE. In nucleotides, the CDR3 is TGTGCCAGCAGCGCAACTATAGAGGCTGTCCCCCTCCACTTT. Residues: CASSATIEAVPLHF. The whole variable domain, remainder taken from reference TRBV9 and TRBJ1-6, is DSGVTQTPKHLITATGQRVTLRCSPRSGDLSVYWYQQSLDQGLQFLIQYYNGEERAKGNILERFSAQQFPDLHSELNLSSLELGDSALYFCASSATIEAVPLHFGNGTRLTVT.

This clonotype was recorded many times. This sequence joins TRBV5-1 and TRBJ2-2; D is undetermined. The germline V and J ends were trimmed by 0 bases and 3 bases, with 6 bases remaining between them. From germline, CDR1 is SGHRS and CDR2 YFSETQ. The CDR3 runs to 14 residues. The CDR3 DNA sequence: TGCGCCAGCAGCTTGGTGAAGGACACCGGGGAGCTGTTTTTT. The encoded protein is CASSLVKDTGELFF.

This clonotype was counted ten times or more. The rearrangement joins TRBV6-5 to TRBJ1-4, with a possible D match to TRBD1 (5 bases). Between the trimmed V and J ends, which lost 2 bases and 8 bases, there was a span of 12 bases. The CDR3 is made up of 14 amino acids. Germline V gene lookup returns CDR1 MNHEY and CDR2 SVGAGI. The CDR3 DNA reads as TGTGCCAGCAGTTACGCAGGGAATGGCGAAAAACTGTTTTTT. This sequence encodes CASSYAGNGEKLFF.

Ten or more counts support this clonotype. The CDR3 protein is CASRNRAEAFF. For the CDR3, the DNA is TGTGCCAGTAGGAACAGGGCTGAAGCTTTCTTT. The chain links TRBV19 to TRBJ1-1; tentative D call: TRBD1 (6 bases). Germline V gene data show CDR1 as LNHDA and CDR2 as SQIVND (reference sequence). With 6 bases removed from V and 6 bases from J, the gap between germline ends came to 8 bases. This CDR3 region has 11 residues.

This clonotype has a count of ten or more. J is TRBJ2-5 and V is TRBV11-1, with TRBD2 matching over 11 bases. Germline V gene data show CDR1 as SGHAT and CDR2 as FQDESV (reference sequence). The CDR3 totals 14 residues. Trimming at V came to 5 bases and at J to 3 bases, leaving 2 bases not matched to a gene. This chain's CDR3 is CASSAGLAEETQYF. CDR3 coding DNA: TGTGCCAGCAGCGCGGGACTAGCGGAAGAGACCCAGTACTTC. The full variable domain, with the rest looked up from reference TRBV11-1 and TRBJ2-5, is EAEVAQSPRYKITEKSQAVAFWCDPISGHATLYWYRQILGQGPELLVQFQDESVVDDSQLPKDRFSAERLKGVDSTLKIQPAELGDSAMYLCASSAGLAEETQYFGPGTRLLVL.

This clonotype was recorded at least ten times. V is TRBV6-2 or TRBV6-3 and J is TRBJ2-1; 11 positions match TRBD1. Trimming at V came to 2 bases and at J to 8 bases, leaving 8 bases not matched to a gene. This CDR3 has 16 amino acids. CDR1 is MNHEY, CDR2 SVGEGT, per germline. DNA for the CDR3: TGTGCCAGCAGTTACATTCCGGGACAGGGGGATGATGAGCAGTTCTTC. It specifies CASSYIPGQGDDEQFF.

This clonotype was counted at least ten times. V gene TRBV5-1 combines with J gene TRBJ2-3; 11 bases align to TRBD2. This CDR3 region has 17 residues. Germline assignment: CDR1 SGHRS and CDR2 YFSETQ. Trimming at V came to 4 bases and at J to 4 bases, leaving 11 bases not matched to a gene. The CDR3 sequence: CASSPQVSGGAADTQYF. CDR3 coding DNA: TGCGCCAGCAGCCCGCAGGTTAGCGGGGGGGCGGCAGATACGCAGTATTTT.

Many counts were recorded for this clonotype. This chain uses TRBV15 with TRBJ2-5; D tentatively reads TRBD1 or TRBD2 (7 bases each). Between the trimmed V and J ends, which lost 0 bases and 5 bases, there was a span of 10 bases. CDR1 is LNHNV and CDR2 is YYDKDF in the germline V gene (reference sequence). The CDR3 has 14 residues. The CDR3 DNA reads TGTGCCACCAGCAGAGACAGGGGGGGGGAGACCCAGTACTTC. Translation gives CATSRDRGGETQYF.

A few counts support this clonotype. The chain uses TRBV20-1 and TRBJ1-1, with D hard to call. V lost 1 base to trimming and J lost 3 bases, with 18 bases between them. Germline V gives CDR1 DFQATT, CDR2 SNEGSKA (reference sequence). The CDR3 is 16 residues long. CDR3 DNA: TGCAGTGCTAGAGGACCAAATCTAGCCGGAGACACTGAAGCTTTCTTT. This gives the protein CSARGPNLAGDTEAFF.

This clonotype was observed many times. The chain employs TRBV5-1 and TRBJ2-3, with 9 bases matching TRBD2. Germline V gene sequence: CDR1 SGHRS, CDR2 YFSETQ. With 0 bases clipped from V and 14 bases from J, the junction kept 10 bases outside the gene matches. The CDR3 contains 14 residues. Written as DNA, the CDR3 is TGCGCCAGCAGCTTGGAGGTAGCGGGGGCCCCCCCGTATTTT. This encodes CASSLEVAGAPPYF.

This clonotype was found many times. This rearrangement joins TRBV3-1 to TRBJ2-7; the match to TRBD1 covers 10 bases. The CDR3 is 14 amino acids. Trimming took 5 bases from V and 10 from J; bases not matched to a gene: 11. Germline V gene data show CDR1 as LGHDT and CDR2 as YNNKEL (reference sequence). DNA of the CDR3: TGTGCCAGCAGCAACACGGGACAGGGGTTGTTTCAGTACTTC. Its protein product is CASSNTGQGLFQYF.

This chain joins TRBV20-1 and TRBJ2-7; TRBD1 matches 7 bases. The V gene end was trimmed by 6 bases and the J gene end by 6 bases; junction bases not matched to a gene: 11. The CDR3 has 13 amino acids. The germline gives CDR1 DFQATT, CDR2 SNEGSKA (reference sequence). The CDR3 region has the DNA TGCAGTGCCCCTCTTAGCAGGGGGTCCGAGCAGTACTTC. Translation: CSAPLSRGSEQYF.

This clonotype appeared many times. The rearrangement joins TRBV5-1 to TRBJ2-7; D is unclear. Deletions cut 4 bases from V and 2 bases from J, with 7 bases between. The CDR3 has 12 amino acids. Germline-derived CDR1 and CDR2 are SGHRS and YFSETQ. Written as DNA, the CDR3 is TGCGCCAGCAGCAATCTAGCCTACGAGCAGTACTTC. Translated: CASSNLAYEQYF.

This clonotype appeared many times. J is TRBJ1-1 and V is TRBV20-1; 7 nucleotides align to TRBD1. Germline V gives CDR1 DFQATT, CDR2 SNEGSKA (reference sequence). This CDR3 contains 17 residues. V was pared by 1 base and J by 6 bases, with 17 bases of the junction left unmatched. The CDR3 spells CSARGYRGGTSVAEAFF. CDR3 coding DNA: TGCAGTGCTAGAGGGTACAGGGGAGGGACATCAGTGGCTGAAGCTTTCTTT.

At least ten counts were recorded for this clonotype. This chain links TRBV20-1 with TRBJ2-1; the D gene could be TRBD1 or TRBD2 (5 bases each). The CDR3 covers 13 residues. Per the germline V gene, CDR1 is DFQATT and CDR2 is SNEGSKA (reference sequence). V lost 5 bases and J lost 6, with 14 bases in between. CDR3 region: CSARDRNFNEQFF. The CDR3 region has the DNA TGCAGTGCTCGGGACCGAAATTTCAATGAGCAGTTCTTC.

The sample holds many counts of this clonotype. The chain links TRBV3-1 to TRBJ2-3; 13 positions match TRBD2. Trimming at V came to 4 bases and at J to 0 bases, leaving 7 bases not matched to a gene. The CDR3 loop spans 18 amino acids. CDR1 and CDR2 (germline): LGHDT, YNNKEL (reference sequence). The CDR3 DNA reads TGTGCCAGCAGCCTCACTAGCGGGGGGGCCAGGAGCACAGATACGCAGTATTTT. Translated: CASSLTSGGARSTDTQYF.

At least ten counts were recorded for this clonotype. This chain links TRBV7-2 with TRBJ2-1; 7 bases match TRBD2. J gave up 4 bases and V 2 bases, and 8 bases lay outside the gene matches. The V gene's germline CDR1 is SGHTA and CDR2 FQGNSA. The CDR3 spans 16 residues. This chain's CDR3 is CASSLSGGARYNEQFF. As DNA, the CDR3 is TGTGCCAGCAGCTTATCGGGAGGAGCGAGATACAATGAGCAGTTCTTC.

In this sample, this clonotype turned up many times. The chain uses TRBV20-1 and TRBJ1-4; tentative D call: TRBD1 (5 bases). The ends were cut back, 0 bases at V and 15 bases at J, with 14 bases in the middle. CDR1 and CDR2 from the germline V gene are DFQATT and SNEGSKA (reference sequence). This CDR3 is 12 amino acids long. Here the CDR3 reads CSARDRVGGMFF. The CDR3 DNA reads TGCAGTGCTAGAGATCGGGTCGGGGGAATGTTTTTT.

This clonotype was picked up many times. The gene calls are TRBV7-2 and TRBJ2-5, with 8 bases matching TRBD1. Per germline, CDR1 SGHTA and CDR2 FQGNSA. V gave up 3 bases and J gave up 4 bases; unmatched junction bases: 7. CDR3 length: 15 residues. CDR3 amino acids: CASSFDRGQGETQYF. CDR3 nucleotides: TGTGCCAGCAGCTTCGACAGGGGACAAGGAGAGACCCAGTACTTC.